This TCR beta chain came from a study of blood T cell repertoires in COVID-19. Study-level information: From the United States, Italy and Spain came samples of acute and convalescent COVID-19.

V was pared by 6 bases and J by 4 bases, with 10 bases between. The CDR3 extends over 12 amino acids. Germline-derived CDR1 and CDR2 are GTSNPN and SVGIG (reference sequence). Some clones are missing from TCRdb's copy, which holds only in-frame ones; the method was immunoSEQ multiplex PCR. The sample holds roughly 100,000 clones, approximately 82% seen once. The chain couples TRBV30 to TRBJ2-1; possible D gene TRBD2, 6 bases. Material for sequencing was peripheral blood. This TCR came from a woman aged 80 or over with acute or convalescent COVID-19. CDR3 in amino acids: CACPGLYNEQFF. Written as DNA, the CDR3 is TGTGCCTGCCCGGGACTGTACAATGAGCAGTTCTTC.